The sequence of this TCR beta chain was determined in a study of blood T cell repertoires in COVID-19. Generated by immunoSEQ multiplex PCR, the TCRdb table keeps only in-frame clones and is missing some. The data hold under 150,000 clones, with around 80% observed a single time. This CDR3 region has 17 residues. The ends lost 6 bases at V and 6 bases at J; junction bases unmatched: 11. Germline-derived CDR1 and CDR2 are MDHEN and SYDVKM. Material: peripheral blood. The V call is TRBV28, the J call TRBJ2-5, with 15 bases identical to TRBD2. The clonotype comes from a man in his 70s with acute or convalescent COVID-19. CDR3 loop: CASREGLAGGFAQTQYF. The DNA for the CDR3 is TGTGCCAGCAGGGAGGGACTAGCGGGGGGCTTTGCCCAGACCCAGTACTTC.